A selection of T cell receptor beta chains follows, all from one sample in a study of T cell responses to AZD1222 COVID-19 vaccine. Sequencing was performed with immunoSEQ multiplex PCR; in TCRdb, only in-frame clones are kept and a portion is missing. The table has 100,000 or so clones, just under 90% seen once. The material sequenced was peripheral blood, taken on day 0 of AZD1222 vaccination. Source of these receptors: an adult in good health. The CDR3 runs from the conserved cysteine through the conserved F or W. Fields, in order: J gene, V gene, CDR3 length, clone size, D gene, CDR3 protein. A D gene is named only where the DNA matches it firmly. The size field is filled for only some rows; it gives once, few, many or a size class.

TRBJ2-1 | TRBV28 | 15 | NA | NA | CASSSSGSAYNEQFF
TRBJ2-3 | TRBV10-3 | 14 | NA | TRBD2 | CAISDSGRADTQYF
TRBJ2-1 | TRBV24-1 | 12 | NA | NA | CATGGTYNEQFF
TRBJ2-1 | TRBV24-1 | 18 | NA | TRBD2 | CATSEGYKGLAGGAEQFF
TRBJ2-1 | TRBV6-6 | 14 | NA | TRBD2 | CASRGLAGVGEQFF
TRBJ1-1 | TRBV7-9 | 13 | NA | NA | CASSFSENTEAFF
TRBJ2-7 | TRBV6-4 | 14 | NA | NA | CASTPQGPNYEQYF
TRBJ1-1 | TRBV1 | 16 | NA | NA | CTSSRGSRGLNTEAFF
TRBJ1-6 | TRBV15 | 15 | NA | NA | CATSRDRVPSSPLHF
TRBJ1-3 | TRBV7-8 | 15 | NA | NA | CASSSEGASGNTIYF
TRBJ2-1 | TRBV5-4 | 15 | NA | NA | CASSLTVSSYNEQFF
TRBJ2-3 | TRBV5-1 | 15 | NA | NA | CASSAVAGPTDTQYF
TRBJ1-1 | TRBV4-3 | 14 | NA | NA | CASSQGPMDTEAFF
TRBJ2-7 | TRBV27 | 16 | few | TRBD1 | CASSLFSGTGGYEQYF
TRBJ2-5 | TRBV7-2 | 13 | NA | TRBD1 | CASSSKQGRTQYF
TRBJ2-5 | TRBV6-5 | 15 | few | TRBD2 | CASRLTSVYQETQYF
TRBJ2-5 | TRBV2 | 12 | NA | TRBD1 | CATSGGVETQYF
TRBJ1-3 | TRBV1 | 20 | NA | NA | CTSSPLTPQGRSSSGNTIYF
TRBJ1-5 | TRBV2 | 16 | NA | NA | CASSESSGVKSQPQHF
TRBJ2-3 | TRBV5-1 | 17 | NA | NA | CASSSGVGSSRTDTQYF
TRBJ2-7 | TRBV6-1 | 13 | NA | NA | CASSDPNLYEQYF
TRBJ1-3 | TRBV19 | 16 | NA | NA | CASSGELGYSGNTIYF